Presented here are 8 T cell receptor beta chains from one specimen sequenced in a study of cytomegalovirus exposure and HLA in healthy donors. The primer mix had 60 Vbeta and 13 Jbeta primers. The repertoire was sequenced with immunoSEQ multiplex PCR; TCRdb's copy has only in-frame clones and lacks some. Recorded here are about 88,000 clones; the top ten clones represent about 6%. The source material was PBMCs. The receptors were gathered from a girl aged 10 to 17 in good health and CMV-seropositive.

The genes are TRBV15 and TRBJ2-5, with D perhaps TRBD2 (6 bases). Germline V gene lookup returns CDR1 LNHNV and CDR2 YYDKDF (reference sequence). V was cut by 0 bases and J by 5 bases, with 10 bases left in between. The CDR3 length is 14 residues. CDR3 nucleotides: TGTGCCACCAGCAGAGATCTCGGAGGGGAGACCCAGTACTTC. Translating it yields CATSRDLGGETQYF.

The chain employs TRBV19 and TRBJ1-1, with 9 bases that match TRBD1. CDR1 and CDR2 from the germline V gene are LNHDA and SQIVND (reference sequence). The J segment lost 3 bases and the V segment lost 7 bases, leaving 15 bases of the junction unmatched. The length of the CDR3 is 17 residues. As DNA, the CDR3 is TGTGCCAGTACCATCCTACCGGGACAGGGTGATGACACTGAAGCTTTCTTT. Protein product: CASTILPGQGDDTEAFF.

The J gene is TRBJ2-5, the V gene TRBV5-4, with 8 bases matching TRBD2. With V trimmed by 0 bases and J by 2 bases, 18 bases remained unmatched. Looked up from germline, CDR1 is SGHNT and CDR2 is YYREEE (reference sequence). The length of the CDR3 is 20 residues. CDR3 sequence: CASSLGARLASVPGQETQYF. For the CDR3, the DNA is TGTGCCAGCAGCTTGGGAGCGAGACTAGCGAGCGTTCCGGGACAAGAGACCCAGTACTTC. Using reference TRBV5-4 and TRBJ2-5 for the parts outside the CDR3, the full variable domain is ETGVTQSPTHLIKTRGQQVTLRCSSQSGHNTVSWYQQALGQGPQFIFQYYREEENGRGNFPPRFSGLQFPNYSSELNVNALELDDSALYLCASSLGARLASVPGQETQYFGPGTRLLVL.

CDR3 loop: CAIRKTEEGNEQFF. The CDR3 nucleotides read TGTGCCATCAGGAAGACAGAGGAGGGCAATGAGCAGTTCTTC. The rearrangement joins TRBV10-3 to TRBJ2-1, with a tentative D call TRBD2 (6 bases). V was trimmed by 6 bases and J by 6 bases, leaving 15 bases between them. The CDR3 loop spans 14 amino acids. The germline gives CDR1 ENHRY, CDR2 SYGVKD.

The CDR3 sequence: CASSVPRQESHTEAFF. Here the CDR3 DNA reads TGTGCCAGCAGCGTCCCCCGACAGGAATCGCACACTGAAGCTTTCTTT. The chain carries TRBV5-6 and TRBJ1-1; D possibly corresponds to TRBD1 (6 bases). Germline CDR1 and CDR2: SGHDT and YYEEEE. V lost 4 bases and J 3 bases, leaving 19 bases between the germline ends. The CDR3 totals 16 residues.

Here the CDR3 reads CASSRRLQNTDTQYF. CDR3 DNA sequence: TGTGCCAGCAGCCGCCGACTACAGAACACAGATACGCAGTATTTT. The J gene is TRBJ2-3, the V gene TRBV7-2; perhaps TRBD2 as D (5 bases). Per the germline V gene, CDR1 is SGHTA and CDR2 is FQGNSA. The CDR3 consists of 15 residues. Trimming took 5 bases from V and 2 from J, leaving 14 bases between them. Together with reference TRBV7-2 and TRBJ2-3, the CDR3 gives the full variable domain: GAGVSQSPSNKVTEKGKDVELRCDPISGHTALYWYRQSLGQGLEFLIYFQGNSAPDKSGLPSDRFSAERTGGSVSTLTIQRTQQEDSAVYLCASSRRLQNTDTQYFGPGTRLTVL.

The rearrangement links TRBV18 to TRBJ2-7; 7 bases match TRBD2. Germline CDR1 and CDR2: KGHSH and LQKENI. After removal of 3 bases from V and 0 bases from J, the junction contained 5 bases not matched to a gene. The CDR3 totals 15 residues. CDR3 protein: CASSPGRDFSYEQYV. As DNA, the CDR3 is TGTGCCAGCTCACCGGGGAGGGATTTCTCCTACGAGCAGTACGTC.

The J gene is TRBJ1-1, the V gene TRBV7-9; TRBD1 is a possible D gene (5 bases). Germline V gene sequence: CDR1 SEHNR, CDR2 FQNEAQ (reference sequence). The CDR3 runs to 15 residues. V lost 4 bases and J 4 bases, leaving 16 bases between the germline ends. The CDR3 DNA sequence: TGTGCCAGCAGCTCCCTTCAGGGCGGGGGCACTGAAGCTTTCTTT. Its protein product is CASSSLQGGGTEAFF.